This is a list of T cell receptor beta chains from one sample in a study of cytomegalovirus exposure and HLA in healthy donors. Data came from immunoSEQ multiplex PCR; TCRdb stores just in-frame clones and leaves some out. The table records 200,000 to 250,000 clones, 82% of them present only once. The specimen was PBMCs. The receptors were sampled from a woman between 35 and 50 years old in good health and CMV-seropositive. CDR3s include the opening cysteine and the closing phenylalanine or tryptophan.

V	J	CDR3
TRBV7-8	TRBJ2-7	CASSYQPGSSYEQYF
TRBV5-6	TRBJ1-2	CASSLLGETANYGYTF
TRBV5-4	TRBJ1-2	CASRIKGTNGYTF
TRBV27	TRBJ2-6	CASSFSIRAGANVLTF
TRBV27	TRBJ2-7	CASSLRDRSYEQYF
TRBV5-1	TRBJ1-1	CASSLAVTLTEAFF
TRBV11-3	TRBJ2-5	CASSFGGITQETQYF
TRBV5-1	TRBJ2-5	CASSGGRAQETQYF
TRBV6-4	TRBJ2-3	CASSPQGTMNTQYF
TRBV4-2	TRBJ2-2	CASGTWGLAVPGVTGELFF
TRBV25-1	TRBJ2-2	CASSRGTGELFF
TRBV5-8	TRBJ2-7	CASSLFRGRNDEQYF
TRBV10-3	TRBJ1-1	CAISEWTGSNTEAFF
TRBV11-2	TRBJ1-6	CASRTGTPNSPLHF
TRBV30	TRBJ2-2	CAWSSRDRETGELFF
TRBV28	TRBJ2-4	CASSPRGKGKNIQYF
TRBV5-1	TRBJ2-1	CASSFRTSGPNNEQFF
TRBV5-4	TRBJ2-6	CASSLGTGARGANVLTF
TRBV28	TRBJ1-2	CASSFFSLRQNYGYTF
TRBV9	TRBJ2-1	CASSASGGANNEQFF
TRBV19	TRBJ2-7	CASRGTGGEQYF
TRBV19	TRBJ1-2	CASKETVSRGGYTF
TRBV6-5	TRBJ1-3	CASSGGISGNTIYF
TRBV6-6	TRBJ1-5	CASSTEGTGQPQHF
TRBV6-4	TRBJ1-2	CASSDIGQGSSFVAGTF
TRBV7-3	TRBJ2-1	CASSFGTSGVNEQFF
TRBV30	TRBJ1-6	CAWRGDRGGNSPLHF
TRBV13	TRBJ2-7	CASSPRRSNYEQYF
TRBV2	.	CASSEQDYEQYF
TRBV5-1	TRBJ2-4	CASSLGPGAKNIQYF
TRBV15	TRBJ1-2	CATSRDQTVRHYGYTF
TRBV21-1	TRBJ2-7	CASSSPGTGDYEQYF
TRBV4-3	TRBJ2-2	CASRAPNTGELFF
TRBV6-1	.	CASSEATSGGYEQYF
TRBV19	TRBJ2-1	CASSPGGGINEQFF